This T cell receptor beta chain derives from a study of cytotoxic CD8 clonotypes in ibrutinib-treated CLL. Study background: In all, about a dozen patients were relapsed/refractory, some 14 were treatment-naive and 17 were IGHV unmutated.

V was trimmed by 4 bases and J by 5 bases, leaving 21 bases between them. CDR3 length: 16 amino acids. CDR1 and CDR2 from the germline V gene are SGHRS and YFSETQ. Libraries were prepared by immunoSEQ multiplex PCR; TCRdb keeps only in-frame clonotypes and omits some of them. Found here are roughly 160,000 clones, around 80% of them singletons; the top ten hold about 4.3%. Overall study findings and caveats: Public clonotypes, found uncommonly, either contracted or stayed stable on treatment.

The table lists this clone with a few counts. Antigen specificity is unknown. The starting material was PBMCs, obtained after 24 months of ibrutinib treatment. The chain uses TRBV5-1 and TRBJ2-5, with D tentatively TRBD2 (7 bases). The sequence was collected from a human donor with chronic lymphocytic leukemia. The CDR3 region has the DNA TGCGCCAGCAGCAGTGGGGGGGCTAGTCTTCTGGAGACCCAGTACTTC. Amino acids: CASSSGGASLLETQYF.